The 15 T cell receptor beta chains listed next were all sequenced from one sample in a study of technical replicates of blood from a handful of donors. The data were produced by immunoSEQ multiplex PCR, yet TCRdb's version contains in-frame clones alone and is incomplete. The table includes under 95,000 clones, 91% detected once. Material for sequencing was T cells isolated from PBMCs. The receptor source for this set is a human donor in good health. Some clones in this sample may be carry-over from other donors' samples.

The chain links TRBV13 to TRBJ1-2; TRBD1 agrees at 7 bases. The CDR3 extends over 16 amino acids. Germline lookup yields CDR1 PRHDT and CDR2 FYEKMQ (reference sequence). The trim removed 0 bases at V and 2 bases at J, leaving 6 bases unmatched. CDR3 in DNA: TGTGCCAGCAGCTTAGGAGGACAGGTCGTCAACTATGGCTACACCTTC. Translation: CASSLGGQVVNYGYTF.

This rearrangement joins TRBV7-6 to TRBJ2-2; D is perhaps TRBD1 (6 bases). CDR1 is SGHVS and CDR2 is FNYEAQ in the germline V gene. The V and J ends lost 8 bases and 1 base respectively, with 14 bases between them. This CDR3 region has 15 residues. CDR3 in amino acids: CASGTLTGNTGELFF. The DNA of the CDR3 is TGTGCCAGCGGGACCCTGACAGGGAACACCGGGGAGCTGTTTTTT.

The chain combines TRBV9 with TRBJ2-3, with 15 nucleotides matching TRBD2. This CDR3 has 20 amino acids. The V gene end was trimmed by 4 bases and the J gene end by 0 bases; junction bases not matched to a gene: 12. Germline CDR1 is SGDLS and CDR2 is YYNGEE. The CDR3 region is CASSPGLAGGLVPSTDTQYF. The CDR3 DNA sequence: TGTGCCAGCAGCCCTGGACTAGCGGGGGGGCTGGTCCCAAGCACAGATACGCAGTATTTT.

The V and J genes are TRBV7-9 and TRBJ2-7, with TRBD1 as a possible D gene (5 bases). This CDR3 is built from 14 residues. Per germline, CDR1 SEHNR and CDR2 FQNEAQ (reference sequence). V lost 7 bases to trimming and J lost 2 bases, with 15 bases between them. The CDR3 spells CASNLIDSPYEQYF. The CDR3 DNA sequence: TGTGCCAGCAACCTTATCGACAGTCCCTACGAGCAGTACTTC.

The CDR3 loop is CASSLQLNTEAFF. The DNA of the CDR3 is TGTGCCAGCAGCTTACAGTTGAACACTGAAGCTTTCTTT. The chain joins TRBV7-9 to TRBJ1-1; D gene unclear. Trimming removed 2 bases at V and 0 bases at J, with 4 bases between. Germline assignment: CDR1 SEHNR and CDR2 FQNEAQ (reference sequence). This CDR3 is 13 amino acids long.

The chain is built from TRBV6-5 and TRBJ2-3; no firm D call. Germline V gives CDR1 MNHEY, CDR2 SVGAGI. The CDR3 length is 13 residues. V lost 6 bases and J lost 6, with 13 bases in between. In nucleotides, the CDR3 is TGTGCCAGCAGAAACGGGTATGGGGATACGCAGTATTTT. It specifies CASRNGYGDTQYF.

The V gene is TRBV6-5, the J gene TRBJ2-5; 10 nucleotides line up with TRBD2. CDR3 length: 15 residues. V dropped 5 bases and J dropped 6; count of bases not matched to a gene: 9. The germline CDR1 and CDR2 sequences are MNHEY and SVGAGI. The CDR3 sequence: CASSPTSGARQTQYF. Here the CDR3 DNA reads TGTGCCAGCAGTCCAACTAGCGGGGCACGACAGACCCAGTACTTC.

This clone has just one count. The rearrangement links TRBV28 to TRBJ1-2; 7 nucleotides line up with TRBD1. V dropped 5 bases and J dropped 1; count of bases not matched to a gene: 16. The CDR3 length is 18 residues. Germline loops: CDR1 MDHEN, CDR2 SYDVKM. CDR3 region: CASSHSPGQLPNNYGYTF. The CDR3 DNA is TGTGCCAGCAGTCACAGCCCGGGACAGTTACCCAATAACTATGGCTACACCTTC.

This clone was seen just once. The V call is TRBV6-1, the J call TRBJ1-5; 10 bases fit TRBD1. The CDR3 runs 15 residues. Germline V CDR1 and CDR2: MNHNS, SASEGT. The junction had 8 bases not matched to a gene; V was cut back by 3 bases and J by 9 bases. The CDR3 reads CASSDGTGASGPQHF. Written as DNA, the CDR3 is TGTGCCAGCAGTGACGGGACAGGGGCCTCAGGGCCCCAGCATTTT.

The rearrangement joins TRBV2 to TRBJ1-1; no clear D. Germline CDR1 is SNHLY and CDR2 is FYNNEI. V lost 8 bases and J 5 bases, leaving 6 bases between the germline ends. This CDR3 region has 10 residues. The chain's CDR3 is CASPKTEAFF. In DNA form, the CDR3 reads TGTGCCAGCCCTAAAACTGAAGCTTTCTTT.

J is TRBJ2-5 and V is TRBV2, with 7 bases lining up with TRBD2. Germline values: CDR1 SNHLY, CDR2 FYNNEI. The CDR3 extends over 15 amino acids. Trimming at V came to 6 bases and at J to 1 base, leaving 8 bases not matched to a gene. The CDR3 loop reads CASRTTGGPQETQYF. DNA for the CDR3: TGTGCCAGCAGGACGACGGGGGGACCCCAAGAGACCCAGTACTTC.

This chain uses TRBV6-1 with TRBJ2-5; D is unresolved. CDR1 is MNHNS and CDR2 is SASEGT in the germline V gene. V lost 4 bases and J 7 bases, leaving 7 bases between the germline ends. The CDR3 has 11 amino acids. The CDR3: CASSVPGTQYF. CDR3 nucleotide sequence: TGTGCCAGCAGTGTTCCGGGGACCCAGTACTTC.

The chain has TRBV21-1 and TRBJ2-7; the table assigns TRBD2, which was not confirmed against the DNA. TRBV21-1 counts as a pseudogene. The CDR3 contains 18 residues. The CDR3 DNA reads TGTGCCAGCAGCAAAGCGACAAGTCCTAGCGGAAGCTCCTACGAGCAGTACTTC. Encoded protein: CASSKATSPSGSSYEQYF.

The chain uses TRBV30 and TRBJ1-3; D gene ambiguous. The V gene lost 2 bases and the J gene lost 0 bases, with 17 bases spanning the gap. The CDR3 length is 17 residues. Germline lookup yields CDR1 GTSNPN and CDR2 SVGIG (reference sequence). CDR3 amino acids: CAWSFVRFMSSGNTIYF. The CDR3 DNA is TGTGCCTGGAGTTTTGTGAGGTTTATGAGCTCTGGAAACACCATATATTTT.

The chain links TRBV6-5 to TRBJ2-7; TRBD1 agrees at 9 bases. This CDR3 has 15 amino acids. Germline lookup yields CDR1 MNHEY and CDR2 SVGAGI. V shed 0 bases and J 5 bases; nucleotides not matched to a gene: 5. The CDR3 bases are TGTGCCAGCAGTTACTCGGACAGGGGCAACCACGAGCAGTACTTC. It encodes CASSYSDRGNHEQYF.